This passage covers 5 T cell receptor beta chains from one sample sequenced in a study of breast tumors, draining lymph nodes, adjacent tissues. MiXCR, applied by TCRdb to the multiplex PCR reads, yields one record per CDR3 protein. The profile shows about 230,000 distinct CDR3 sequences, roughly 32% of them singletons. Breast cancer patients provided tissue from their axillary draining lymph nodes. Specimen: axillary lymph node tissue. The receptors derive from a female donor with breast cancer. Some clones in this sample may be carry-over from other donors' samples.

This clonotype has ten or more counts. The rearrangement uses TRBV4-2 and TRBJ1-3, with D perhaps matching TRBD1 (6 bases). The ends were cut back, 0 bases at V and 2 bases at J, with 8 bases in the middle. Germline CDR1 reads LGHNA; CDR2 reads YNFKEQ. CDR3 size: 15 residues. The CDR3 sequence: CASSQDSGAGNTIYF. DNA for the CDR3: TGTGCCAGCAGCCAAGACTCAGGGGCTGGAAACACCATATATTTT.

This clonotype was observed a single time. A read error may account for a junction end that differs from germline. The chain uses TRBV25-1 and TRBJ1-6; TRBD1 matches at 9 bases. Per germline, CDR1 MGHDK and CDR2 SYGVNS. CDR3 size: 15 residues. The CDR3 here is CASSYGTGWDSPPHF. For the CDR3, the DNA is TGTGCCAGCAGTTACGGGACAGGGTGGGACTCACCCCCCCACTTT.

This clonotype has a count of ten or more. The V gene is TRBV29-1, the J gene TRBJ2-3; D may be TRBD2 (6 bases). CDR3 length: 10 amino acids. Trimming cost V 8 bases and J 9 bases, with 12 bases left between them. Germline CDR1 is SQVTM and CDR2 is ANQGSEA. The CDR3 region has the DNA TGCAGCTTGGGGGAGGAGACGCAGTATTTT. Amino acids: CSLGEETQYF.

CDR3 amino acids: CASSLSVAGVHQYF. For the CDR3, the DNA is TGCGCCAGCAGCTTGTCGGTAGCGGGAGTACATCAGTACTTC. This chain uses TRBV5-1 with TRBJ2-5, with 9 bases identical to TRBD2. Germline lookup yields CDR1 SGHRS and CDR2 YFSETQ. The CDR3 totals 14 residues. Losses at the gene ends were 1 base for V and 11 bases for J; bases not matched to a gene: 9.

This clonotype was observed many times. This chain's CDR3 is CAISRLAGRQETQYF. The DNA of the CDR3 is TGTGCCATCAGTCGACTAGCGGGCAGGCAAGAGACCCAGTACTTC. The gene calls are TRBV10-3 and TRBJ2-5, with 10 positions matching TRBD2. The CDR3 covers 15 residues. Looked up from germline, CDR1 is ENHRY and CDR2 is SYGVKD. The V and J ends lost 5 bases and 2 bases, in that order; junction bases with no gene match: 5.